The 27 T cell receptor beta chains below come from one sample, sequenced in a study of T cells after somatic rescue of genetic block (dated by TCRdb to about 2020). The library was prepared using the immunoSEQ multiplex PCR assay. Entries here come from immuneACCESS through TCRdb and include only in-frame sequences with V and J called. Some clones fail to appear in such tables; in the studies checked, an unresolved V gene covers under half of the shortfall, and the cause of the remainder is unknown. The sample table contains 110,000 or so clones; only one count was recorded for about 90% of them. The ten top clones hold approximately 1.5% of the sample. The source material was peripheral blood mononuclear cells (PBMCs). These receptors were obtained from a young woman.

The V gene is TRBV5-4, the J gene TRBJ2-5, with D unresolved. Trimming cost V 2 bases and J 3 bases, with 5 bases left between them. The CDR3 totals 12 residues. Per germline, CDR1 SGHNT and CDR2 YYREEE (reference sequence). The CDR3 DNA reads TGTGCCAGCAGCTTTCGAGAAGAGACCCAGTACTTC. This sequence encodes CASSFREETQYF.

This clone was seen just once. This CDR3 reads CASSILEWGATGYTF. The CDR3 bases are TGTGCCAGTAGTATATTGGAATGGGGGGCGACGGGCTACACCTTC. The chain recombines TRBV19 with TRBJ1-2; D possibly corresponds to TRBD1 (6 bases). Trimming pared 2 bases from V and 8 bases from J, leaving 18 bases between. Germline lookup yields CDR1 LNHDA and CDR2 SQIVND (reference sequence). The CDR3 consists of 15 residues.

The chain has TRBV9 and TRBJ1-6; D unclear. Germline V gene lookup returns CDR1 SGDLS and CDR2 YYNGEE. The CDR3 runs 17 residues. The CDR3: CAHNLSGNGSYNSPLHF. CDR3 sequence (DNA): TGTGCTCACAATCTCTCGGGGAACGGGTCCTATAATTCACCCCTCCACTTT.

The J gene is TRBJ2-1, the V gene TRBV6-4; 9 bases map to TRBD1. V lost 6 bases and J lost 9; bases outside the gene matches: 6. Looked up from germline, CDR1 is MRHNA and CDR2 is SNTAGT. The CDR3 has 13 residues. CDR3 region: CASSRDRVGEQFF. In DNA form, the CDR3 reads TGTGCCAGCAGCCGGGACAGGGTGGGTGAGCAGTTCTTC.

The chain joins TRBV5-8 to TRBJ2-1; D is ambiguous. Looked up from germline, CDR1 is SGHTS and CDR2 is YDEGEE. The CDR3 has 14 residues. Trimming took off 2 bases at V and 2 bases at J, with 8 bases between the two ends. CDR3 amino acids: CASSFGYAYNEQFF. CDR3 bases: TGTGCCAGCAGCTTCGGGTATGCCTACAATGAGCAGTTCTTC.

This clone was observed a single time. This chain links TRBV19 with TRBJ2-1; 10 bases map to TRBD1. The CDR3 is 13 residues long. After removal of 5 bases from V and 7 bases from J, the junction contained 2 bases not matched to a gene. The germline gives CDR1 LNHDA, CDR2 SQIVND (reference sequence). The CDR3 loop reads CASSVGQGNEQFF. CDR3 bases: TGTGCCAGTAGTGTGGGACAGGGGAATGAGCAGTTCTTC.

The chain combines TRBV30 with TRBJ1-5, with TRBD1 identical over 7 bases. The CDR3 totals 17 residues. Germline assignment: CDR1 GTSNPN and CDR2 SVGIG (reference sequence). Losses at the gene ends were 0 bases for V and 0 bases for J; bases not matched to a gene: 8. CDR3 sequence (DNA): TGTGCCTGGAGTGTCTCGGGACAGAGTTATAGCAATCAGCCCCAGCATTTT. Translated: CAWSVSGQSYSNQPQHF.

The chain couples TRBV9 to TRBJ2-1, with D perhaps TRBD2 (6 bases). The germline V and J ends were trimmed by 0 bases and 0 bases, with 10 bases remaining between them. The germline CDR1 and CDR2 sequences are SGDLS and YYNGEE. This CDR3 contains 16 residues. The CDR3, as DNA: TGTGCCAGCAGCGTAGCTGGGACTCACTCCTACAATGAGCAGTTCTTC. Its translation: CASSVAGTHSYNEQFF.

The chain carries TRBV27 and TRBJ2-3; D might be TRBD1 or TRBD2, each matching 6 bases. Between the trimmed V and J ends, which lost 6 bases and 4 bases, there was a span of 11 bases. CDR3 length: 13 residues. Germline V gives CDR1 MNHEY, CDR2 SMNVEV (reference sequence). Here the CDR3 reads CASRGGGSDTQYF. The CDR3 coding sequence is TGTGCCAGCAGGGGGGGCGGATCAGATACGCAGTATTTT.

The rearrangement joins TRBV19 to TRBJ1-5; 9 bases are shared with TRBD1. CDR1 is LNHDA and CDR2 is SQIVND in the germline V gene (reference sequence). Trimming at V came to 7 bases and at J to 7 bases, leaving 17 bases not matched to a gene. The CDR3 consists of 17 residues. CDR3 residues: CASIEISGDRVGQPQHF. DNA of the CDR3: TGTGCCAGTATCGAAATCTCGGGGGACAGGGTTGGGCAGCCCCAGCATTTT.

About this clone: Other DNA sequences in this specimen translate into the identical CDR3. CDR3 nucleotide sequence: TGTGCCAGCAGTTTGCCCAACACTGAAGCTTTCTTT. Protein sequence: CASSLPNTEAFF. The chain links TRBV28 to TRBJ1-1; D is unclear. Trimming took off 3 bases at V and 2 bases at J, with 4 bases between the two ends. There are 12 residues in the CDR3. Germline loops: CDR1 MDHEN, CDR2 SYDVKM.

The chain couples TRBV7-9 to TRBJ1-4, with D possibly matching TRBD1 (6 bases). Germline V lookup: CDR1 SEHNR, CDR2 FQNEAQ (reference sequence). V lost 2 bases and J lost 4, with 14 bases in between. The CDR3 has 16 amino acids. This CDR3 reads CASSLPIQGLNEKLFF. The CDR3 nucleotides read TGTGCCAGCAGCTTACCTATACAGGGACTTAATGAAAAACTGTTTTTT. Full variable domain (missing parts from reference TRBV7-9 and TRBJ1-4): DTGVSQNPRHKITKRGQNVTFRCDPISEHNRLYWYRQTLGQGPEFLTYFQNEAQLEKSRLLSDRFSAERPKGSFSTLEIQRTEQGDSAMYLCASSLPIQGLNEKLFFGSGTQLSVL.

The chain has TRBV5-6 and TRBJ1-1, with 7 bases lining up with TRBD1. There are 13 residues in the CDR3. Losses at the gene ends were 5 bases for V and 5 bases for J; bases not matched to a gene: 6. Germline lookup yields CDR1 SGHDT and CDR2 YYEEEE. CDR3 in amino acids: CASSETGNTEAFF. CDR3 coding DNA: TGTGCCAGCAGTGAGACAGGGAATACTGAAGCTTTCTTT.

This chain links TRBV7-3 with TRBJ2-3, with TRBD2 as a possible D gene (5 bases). Trimming left V 4 bases short and J 8 bases short, with 22 bases between. Per germline, CDR1 SGHTA and CDR2 FQGTGA. The CDR3 extends over 16 amino acids. The CDR3 region is CASSSGLSKPLSTQYF. CDR3 coding DNA: TGTGCCAGCAGCTCCGGACTCTCAAAGCCCCTTAGTACGCAGTATTTT.

This clone showed up just a few times. V and J are TRBV19 and TRBJ1-6; TRBD1 matches at 7 bases. Unmatched junction bases numbered 4, after V lost 5 bases and J lost 3 bases. From germline, CDR1 is LNHDA and CDR2 SQIVND (reference sequence). The CDR3 totals 15 residues. The CDR3 bases are TGTGCCAGTAGTCGCGGGACAGTCTATAATTCACCCCTCCACTTT. Translated, it gives CASSRGTVYNSPLHF.

This rearrangement joins TRBV10-3 to TRBJ2-3, with 9 bases lining up with TRBD1. From germline, CDR1 is ENHRY and CDR2 SYGVKD. Trimming at V came to 4 bases and at J to 1 base, leaving 6 bases not matched to a gene. CDR3 length equals 16 residues. This chain's CDR3 is CAISATDRGGTDTQYF. The CDR3 bases are TGTGCCATCAGTGCCACGGACAGGGGCGGCACAGATACGCAGTATTTT.

The rearrangement uses TRBV29-1 and TRBJ1-3, with 7 bases fitting TRBD1. This CDR3 comprises 14 residues. The junction had 3 bases not matched to a gene; V was cut back by 4 bases and J by 0 bases. In germline, CDR1 is SQVTM, CDR2 ANQGSEA. CDR3 in DNA: TGCAGCGTTGGGACAGGATTCTCTGGAAACACCATATATTTT. It yields the protein CSVGTGFSGNTIYF. The complete variable domain, with remaining parts taken from reference TRBV29-1 and TRBJ1-3, reads SAVISQKPSRDICQRGTSLTIQCQVDSQVTMMFWYRQQPGQSLTLIATANQGSEATYESGFVIDKFPISRPNLTFSTLTVSNMSPEDSSIYLCSVGTGFSGNTIYFGEGSWLTVV.

The chain recombines TRBV7-2 with TRBJ2-6; no firm D call. Per the germline V gene, CDR1 is SGHTA and CDR2 is FQGNSA. Trimming took off 0 bases at V and 4 bases at J, with 7 bases between the two ends. The CDR3 loop spans 15 amino acids. For the CDR3, the DNA is TGTGCCAGCAGCTTAGCGCAGGCCGGGGCCAACGTCCTGACTTTC. This codes for CASSLAQAGANVLTF.

The chain joins TRBV7-3 to TRBJ1-3, with D uncertain. V was cut by 2 bases and J by 0 bases, with 5 bases left in between. This CDR3 spans 14 amino acids. CDR1 SGHTA and CDR2 FQGTGA come from the germline V gene. The CDR3 spells CASSLDNSGNTIYF. The CDR3 DNA is TGTGCCAGCAGCTTAGACAACTCTGGAAACACCATATATTTT. Using reference TRBV7-3 and TRBJ1-3 for the parts outside the CDR3, the full variable domain is GAGVSQTPSNKVTEKGKYVELRCDPISGHTALYWYRQSLGQGPEFLIYFQGTGAADDSGLPNDRFFAVRPEGSVSTLKIQRTERGDSAVYLCASSLDNSGNTIYFGEGSWLTVV.

The chain recombines TRBV19 with TRBJ1-1; 10 nucleotides align to TRBD1. Germline CDR1 is LNHDA and CDR2 is SQIVND (reference sequence). The junction had 7 bases not matched to a gene; V was cut back by 5 bases and J by 4 bases. The CDR3 runs 15 residues. DNA for the CDR3: TGTGCCAGTAGTTCTCGACAGGGGGCGAGCACTGAAGCTTTCTTT. Amino acid sequence: CASSSRQGASTEAFF.

This clone occurred once. V usage is TRBV5-1 and J usage is TRBJ2-1, with 9 bases matching TRBD1. After removal of 3 bases from V and 9 bases from J, the junction contained 10 bases not matched to a gene. Per the germline V gene, CDR1 is SGHRS and CDR2 is YFSETQ. This CDR3 contains 15 residues. The CDR3 region is CASSSGTGSDGEQFF. The CDR3 DNA sequence: TGCGCCAGCAGCTCCGGGACAGGGTCGGATGGTGAGCAGTTCTTC.

This rearrangement joins TRBV9 to TRBJ2-5; D remains unclear. This CDR3 region has 13 residues. Trimming took off 4 bases at V and 2 bases at J, with 9 bases between the two ends. Germline V lookup: CDR1 SGDLS, CDR2 YYNGEE. CDR3 bases: TGTGCCAGCAGCTCCCGCACGCAAGAGACCCAGTACTTC. As protein: CASSSRTQETQYF.

The chain links TRBV19 to TRBJ2-5; TRBD2 is a possible D gene (6 bases). Trimming cost V 3 bases and J 12 bases, with 17 bases left between them. From germline, CDR1 is LNHDA and CDR2 SQIVND (reference sequence). The CDR3 totals 13 residues. The chain's CDR3 is CASSIGGNGEKYF. Written as DNA, the CDR3 is TGTGCCAGTAGTATCGGGGGTAACGGCGAGAAGTACTTC.

This chain links TRBV27 with TRBJ2-5; D might be TRBD2 (7 bases). Germline CDR1 MNHEY, CDR2 SMNVEV (reference sequence). V was pared by 1 base and J by 4 bases, with 16 bases between. This CDR3 is 16 amino acids long. The CDR3 here is CASSLLGGASGETQYF. In nucleotides, the CDR3 is TGTGCCAGCAGTTTATTGGGGGGGGCATCGGGAGAGACCCAGTACTTC.

V usage is TRBV29-1 and J usage is TRBJ1-2; D possibly corresponds to TRBD1 (6 bases). V lost 4 bases to trimming and J lost 6 bases, with 15 bases between them. The CDR3 sequence is 13 residues long. Looked up from germline, CDR1 is SQVTM and CDR2 is ANQGSEA. CDR3 region: CSVGGGRPDGYTF. As DNA, the CDR3 is TGCAGCGTTGGAGGGGGGCGCCCAGATGGCTACACCTTC.

V gene TRBV15 combines with J gene TRBJ1-3; D is unclear. Trimming pared 0 bases from V and 1 base from J, leaving 13 bases between. Looked up from germline, CDR1 is LNHNV and CDR2 is YYDKDF (reference sequence). The length of the CDR3 is 17 residues. CDR3 coding DNA: TGTGCCACCAGCAGAGAGGTTCCCGGATTATCTGGAAACACCATATATTTT. The encoded protein is CATSREVPGLSGNTIYF.

The V call is TRBV19, the J call TRBJ1-5, with TRBD1 identical over 9 bases. CDR1 is LNHDA and CDR2 is SQIVND in the germline V gene (reference sequence). The CDR3 sequence is 15 residues long. J lost 4 bases, V lost 8 bases, and 9 bases had no gene match. The CDR3 here is CASSTRGQGNQPQHF. The DNA for the CDR3 is TGTGCCAGTTCTACCCGAGGACAGGGGAATCAGCCCCAGCATTTT.